This TCR beta chain derives from a study of radiotherapy plus CTLA-4 blockade in lung cancer. Study-wide points: Researchers report tumor-derived TCR clones expanding in blood after radiotherapy plus ipilimumab.

This CDR3 has 14 residues. Germline V CDR1 and CDR2: SGHRS, YFSETQ. V dropped 1 base and J dropped 2 bases, with 7 bases sitting between them. In the case of this clone: The antigen remains unidentified.

This table comes from immunoSEQ multiplex PCR, and its TCRdb copy is limited to in-frame clones, with some not included. The sample lists 85,000 to 120,000 clones, approximately 87% occurring once. The receptor was isolated from a human donor with non-small cell lung cancer that progressed on radiotherapy plus ipilimumab. Some clones in this sample may be carry-over from other donors' samples. This chain connects TRBV5-1 to TRBJ2-1; no reliable D call. Sample: peripheral blood, taken from a patient treated with radiotherapy plus ipilimumab. The CDR3 region has the DNA TGCGCCAGCAGCTTGTACATAACCTACAATGAGCAGTTCTTC. Amino acids: CASSLYITYNEQFF.